The 7 T cell receptor beta chains in this list originate from one sample, sequenced in a study of blood T cell repertoires in COVID-19. The table came from immunoSEQ multiplex PCR; TCRdb's copy has only in-frame clones and leaves some out. In the table there are roughly 240,000 clones, 86% of which are singletons. What was sequenced was PBMCs or T cells enriched from blood (not recorded which). The receptors originated from a woman in her fifties or sixties who had recovered from COVID-19.

V is TRBV5-5 and J is TRBJ2-5, with D uncertain. Trimming took off 6 bases at V and 2 bases at J, with 5 bases between the two ends. Germline CDR1 is SGHKS and CDR2 is YYEKEE (reference sequence). The CDR3 spans 11 residues. In DNA, the CDR3 is TGTGCCAGCATTCGTCAAGAGACCCAGTACTTC. Its translation: CASIRQETQYF.

This chain uses TRBV28 with TRBJ1-1; no clear D gene. The V gene's germline CDR1 is MDHEN and CDR2 SYDVKM. This CDR3 is 14 amino acids long. V dropped 4 bases and J dropped 6 bases, with 15 bases sitting between them. The CDR3 DNA reads TGTGCCAGCAGTTCGACGGACTTATTCCCTGAAGCTTTCTTT. Translated, it gives CASSSTDLFPEAFF.

The chain has TRBV7-9 and TRBJ1-2; 8 bases map to TRBD1. Germline CDR1 and CDR2: SEHNR and FQNEAQ (reference sequence). The J segment lost 8 bases and the V segment lost 2 bases, leaving 7 bases of the junction unmatched. The CDR3 runs 14 residues. The CDR3 sequence: CASSLPTGGNGYTF. The CDR3 nucleotides read TGTGCCAGCAGCTTACCTACAGGGGGTAACGGCTACACCTTC.

The chain is built from TRBV29-1 and TRBJ2-5; tentative D call: TRBD1 (5 bases). CDR1 and CDR2 (germline): SQVTM, ANQGSEA. V shed 5 bases and J shed 4 bases, with 11 bases lying between them. The CDR3 loop spans 12 amino acids. The CDR3: CSVLWGRETQYF. CDR3 coding DNA: TGCAGCGTTCTCTGGGGCAGAGAGACCCAGTACTTC.

This clone showed up just a few times. The chain recombines TRBV19 with TRBJ2-3, with TRBD2 as a possible D gene (6 bases). The CDR3 loop spans 13 amino acids. Trimming stripped 1 base from V and 5 bases from J, with 7 bases between. Germline V CDR1 and CDR2: LNHDA, SQIVND (reference sequence). The CDR3: CASSIAGVDTQYF. DNA of the CDR3: TGTGCCAGTAGTATAGCGGGAGTAGATACGCAGTATTTT. The variable domain in full, completed from reference TRBV19 and TRBJ2-3, reads DGGITQSPKYLFRKEGQNVTLSCEQNLNHDAMYWYRQDPGQGLRLIYYSQIVNDFQKGDIAEGYSVSREKKESFPLTVTSAQKNPTAFYLCASSIAGVDTQYFGPGTRLTVL.

The table lists this clone with a few counts. J is TRBJ2-2 and V is TRBV18; 13 nucleotides agree with TRBD2. J was trimmed by 3 bases and V by 2 bases; bases with no gene match: 3. Germline CDR1 is KGHSH and CDR2 is LQKENI. The CDR3 covers 17 residues. The CDR3 DNA reads as TGTGCCAGCTCACCAGGACTAGCGGGAGCGTACACCGGGGAGCTGTTTTTT. This codes for CASSPGLAGAYTGELFF.

The V and J genes are TRBV15 and TRBJ1-4, with D possibly being TRBD1 (6 bases). V lost 4 bases to trimming and J lost 4 bases, with 13 bases between them. The CDR3 runs to 15 residues. Germline V gives CDR1 LNHNV, CDR2 YYDKDF (reference sequence). The chain's CDR3 is CATSKDRDINEKLFF. CDR3 DNA: TGTGCCACCAGCAAGGACCGGGACATTAATGAAAAACTGTTTTTT.